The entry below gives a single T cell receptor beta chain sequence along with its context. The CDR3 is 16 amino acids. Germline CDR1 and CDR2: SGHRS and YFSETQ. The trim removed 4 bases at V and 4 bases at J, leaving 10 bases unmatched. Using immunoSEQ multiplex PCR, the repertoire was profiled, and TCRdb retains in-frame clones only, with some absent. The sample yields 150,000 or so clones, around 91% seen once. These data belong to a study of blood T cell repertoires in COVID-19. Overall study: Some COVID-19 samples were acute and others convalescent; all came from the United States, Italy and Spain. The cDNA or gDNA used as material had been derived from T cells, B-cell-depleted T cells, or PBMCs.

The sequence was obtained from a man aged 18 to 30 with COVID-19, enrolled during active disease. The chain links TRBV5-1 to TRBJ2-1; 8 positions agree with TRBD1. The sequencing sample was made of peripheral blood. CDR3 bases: TGCGCCAGCAGCATAGGGACAGGCGCATCTTACAATGAGCAGTTCTTC. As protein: CASSIGTGASYNEQFF.